Listed below are T cell receptor beta chains from one sample, sequenced in a study of shared clonotypes between healthy human individuals. Clones were read by immunoSEQ multiplex PCR, and TCRdb kept only the in-frame ones, dropping some. The data contain millions of clones, approximately 95% of them seen just once; the ten biggest clones take up 0.13%. The specimen was naive CD4+ T cells sorted from blood. The receptors shown here come from a man aged 18-30 years in good health. The CDR3 runs from the conserved cysteine through the conserved F or W. Each record gives: J gene, D gene, clone size, V gene, CDR3 length, CDR3 protein, CDR3 DNA. The D gene is left open where the match is weak. Clone size is shown for a subset of rows, as once, few, many or a class of expanded clone.

TRBJ1-3 - - TRBV29-1 12 CSVVDDRNTIYF TGCAGCGTTGTGGACGACAGAAACACCATATATTTT
TRBJ2-2 TRBD1 - TRBV29-1 16 CSDRDLGQGVAGELFF TGCAGCGACCGCGATCTGGGACAGGGGGTAGCCGGGGAGCTGTTTTTT
TRBJ2-3 - - TRBV9 16 CASSVDPSPSTDTQYF TGTGCCAGCAGCGTAGATCCTAGCCCCAGCACAGATACGCAGTATTTT
TRBJ2-2 TRBD1 - TRBV7-9 14 CASRKNRGSGELFF TGTGCCAGCAGAAAAAACAGGGGAAGCGGGGAGCTGTTTTTT
TRBJ1-4 - - TRBV19 14 CASRTGPTNEKLFF TGTGCCAGTAGGACAGGACCAACTAATGAAAAACTGTTTTTT
TRBJ2-7 - - TRBV7-9 15 CASSSKGVPPYEQYF TGTGCCAGCAGCTCAAAGGGGGTCCCCCCCTACGAGCAGTACTTC
TRBJ1-1 - - TRBV2 13 CASSDRRNTEAFF TGTGCCAGCAGTGATCGGCGGAACACTGAAGCTTTCTTT
TRBJ1-2 - - TRBV6-5 13 CASSSPGTRGYTF TGTGCCAGCAGTTCCCCAGGGACACGGGGCTACACCTTC
TRBJ2-1 TRBD1 - TRBV19 14 CASSIGTGRHEQFF TGTGCCAGTAGTATAGGGACAGGGAGGCATGAGCAGTTCTTC
TRBJ1-6 - - TRBV5-1 16 CASSITSSSYNSPLHF TGCGCCAGCAGCATCACCTCTAGCTCCTATAATTCACCCCTCCACTTT
TRBJ1-4 - - TRBV2 15 CASSEALGGGEKLFF TGTGCCAGCAGTGAAGCCTTGGGGGGCGGGGAAAAACTGTTTTTT
TRBJ2-2 - - TRBV28 14 CASSPLGVTGELFF TGTGCCAGCAGTCCACTGGGGGTAACCGGGGAGCTGTTTTTT
TRBJ2-7 - - TRBV14 14 CASSQVVVPYEQYF TGTGCCAGCAGCCAAGTTGTGGTACCCTACGAGCAGTACTTC
TRBJ2-6 - - TRBV10-3 16 CAISETQGSGANVLTF TGTGCCATCAGTGAGACCCAGGGATCCGGGGCCAACGTCCTGACTTTC
TRBJ2-5 - - TRBV5-6 13 CASSLGRRETQYF TGTGCCAGCAGCTTGGGTCGCCGGGAGACCCAGTACTTC
TRBJ2-7 - - TRBV28 14 CASSYSSYSYEQYF TGTGCCAGCAGTTACTCGAGTTATTCCTACGAGCAGTACTTC
TRBJ2-3 - - TRBV7-2 14 CASSLGTRTDTQYF TGTGCCAGCAGCTTAGGGACACGCACAGATACGCAGTATTTT
TRBJ2-7 - - TRBV5-1 14 CASSLEGREREQYF TGCGCCAGCAGCTTGGAGGGCAGGGAGCGCGAGCAGTACTTC
TRBJ2-2 TRBD2 - TRBV5-1 14 CASSSLADTGELFF TGCGCCAGCAGCTCCCTAGCGGACACCGGGGAGCTGTTTTTT
TRBJ2-1 - - TRBV30 11 CAWSPYNEQFF TGTGCCTGGAGTCCTTACAATGAGCAGTTCTTC
TRBJ2-7 - - TRBV10-1 13 CASSDLQTYEQYF TGCGCCAGCAGTGATCTACAGACCTACGAGCAGTACTTC
TRBJ2-5 TRBD2 - TRBV9 16 CASSVAGGPPQETQYF TGTGCCAGCAGCGTAGCGGGGGGACCCCCACAAGAGACCCAGTACTTC
TRBJ2-2 - - TRBV28 11 CASTVTGELFF TGTGCCAGCACCGTGACCGGGGAGCTGTTTTTT
TRBJ2-7 TRBD1 once TRBV29-1 14 CSVLRDRGPYEQYF TGCAGCGTCCTCCGGGACAGGGGTCCCTACGAGCAGTACTTC
TRBJ2-2 TRBD1 - TRBV7-9 13 CASSHRGIGELFF TGTGCCAGCAGCCACAGGGGGATCGGGGAGCTGTTTTTT
TRBJ2-7 TRBD1 - TRBV30 14 CACSGQGALYEQYF TGTGCCTGTTCTGGACAGGGGGCCCTCTACGAGCAGTACTTC
TRBJ1-6 - - TRBV5-4 14 CASSAGTDNSPLHF TGTGCCAGCAGCGCCGGGACGGACAATTCACCCCTCCACTTT
TRBJ2-1 TRBD2 few TRBV14 16 CASSQDGLAGANKQFF TGTGCCAGCAGCCAAGACGGACTAGCGGGGGCCAATAAGCAGTTCTTC
TRBJ1-1 TRBD1 - TRBV10-3 14 CAISDSPGTVEAFF TGTGCCATCAGTGACTCACCCGGGACAGTCGAAGCTTTCTTT
TRBJ2-5 - - TRBV4-3 15 CASSQESAGQETQYF TGCGCCAGCAGCCAAGAGTCGGCAGGGCAAGAGACCCAGTACTTC